The 31 T cell receptor beta chains below were found in one sample sequenced in a study of beta chain features in type 1 diabetes (dated by TCRdb to about 2018). The library was obtained by the immunoSEQ multiplex PCR assay. The entire isolated RNA was reverse transcribed using the High Capacity cDNA Reverse Transcription Kit, and thus expressed TCRB transcripts were sequenced. TCRdb limited this immuneACCESS table to in-frame rearrangements with V and J called. A share of clones is missing; checked studies link under half to unresolved V genes, and the rest is unexplained. This sample has around 190,000 clones in its table, and about 12% of those were observed once. 0.62% of the sample goes to the ten largest clones. Sequences were obtained from central memory CD4+ T cells from blood. These receptors were taken from a woman between 18 and 29 years old in good health.

This clone has ten or more counts. The chain employs TRBV30 and TRBJ2-7, with 11 nucleotides matching TRBD2. Germline V gene data show CDR1 as GTSNPN and CDR2 as SVGIG (reference sequence). The CDR3 has 13 residues. The J segment lost 4 bases and the V segment lost 4 bases, leaving 3 bases of the junction unmatched. The chain's CDR3 is CAWTSGRFYEQYF. DNA for the CDR3: TGTGCCTGGACTAGCGGGAGGTTTTACGAGCAGTACTTC.

Only a few counts were recorded for this clone. V usage is TRBV10-3 and J usage is TRBJ2-6; D remains ambiguous. Trimming left V 3 bases short and J 0 bases short, with 3 bases between. The germline V gene has CDR1 ENHRY and CDR2 SYGVKD. CDR3 length equals 14 residues. CDR3 residues: CAISDRSGANVLTF. Here the CDR3 DNA reads TGTGCCATCAGTGATCGCTCTGGGGCCAACGTCCTGACTTTC.

The chain recombines TRBV4-2 with TRBJ1-2, with 7 bases identical to TRBD1. The V gene end was trimmed by 1 base and the J gene end by 5 bases; junction bases not matched to a gene: 13. The V gene's germline CDR1 is LGHNA and CDR2 YNFKEQ. The CDR3 loop spans 17 amino acids. CDR3 sequence reads: CASSQGAGGKTDYGYTF. CDR3 DNA: TGTGCCAGCAGCCAAGGGGCAGGGGGAAAGACAGATTATGGCTACACCTTC.

This clone was seen only a few times. The V call is TRBV2, the J call TRBJ2-1, with a tentative D call TRBD2 (5 bases). This CDR3 is built from 13 residues. Trimming took off 8 bases at V and 4 bases at J, with 12 bases between the two ends. Germline CDR1 SNHLY, CDR2 FYNNEI. CDR3: CASRQTTYNEQFF. CDR3 DNA: TGTGCCAGCCGGCAGACTACATACAATGAGCAGTTCTTC.

This clone was found many times. CDR3 bases: TGCGCCAGCACTCGACAGGGCCTCGACGAGCAGTACTTC. Residues: CASTRQGLDEQYF. The chain links TRBV5-1 to TRBJ2-7; 7 bases are shared with TRBD1. With 6 bases clipped from V and 5 bases from J, the junction kept 8 bases outside the gene matches. This CDR3 region has 13 residues. Germline V gene data show CDR1 as SGHRS and CDR2 as YFSETQ.

The chain combines TRBV28 with TRBJ2-5; TRBD2 is a possible D gene (7 bases). Trimming removed 3 bases at V and 4 bases at J, with 18 bases between. CDR1 is MDHEN and CDR2 is SYDVKM in the germline V gene. CDR3 length equals 16 residues. The CDR3 sequence: CASSFPRGSGVETQYF. CDR3 nucleotide sequence: TGTGCCAGCAGTTTCCCTAGGGGGAGCGGGGTAGAGACCCAGTACTTC.

This clone has just a few counts. The rearrangement uses TRBV4-3 and TRBJ2-1; 12 positions match TRBD2. Germline values: CDR1 LGHNA, CDR2 YSLEER. The CDR3 sequence is 16 residues long. Losses at the gene ends were 0 bases for V and 9 bases for J; bases not matched to a gene: 6. The CDR3 DNA reads as TGCGCCAGCAGCCAAGAGACCGGACTAGCGGGAAGTGAGCAGTTCTTC. Translated, it gives CASSQETGLAGSEQFF.

CDR3 bases: TGTGCCAGCAGTTTTCGGGCGGGAACTGAAGCTTTCTTT. It specifies CASSFRAGTEAFF. The chain combines TRBV27 with TRBJ1-1; no clear D gene. Germline V CDR1 and CDR2: MNHEY, SMNVEV (reference sequence). V lost 3 bases and J 5 bases, leaving 10 bases between the germline ends. The CDR3 extends over 13 amino acids.

As regards this clone: One end of the junction varies from germline; a read error may be responsible. This sequence joins TRBV7-7 and TRBJ1-3; 8 bases fit TRBD1. CDR1 SSHAT and CDR2 FNYEAQ come from the germline V gene (reference sequence). The CDR3 is made up of 15 amino acids. CDR3 sequence (DNA): TGTGCTAGCAGGTTGACAGGGGCGTCTGGAAACACCATATATTTT. This gives the protein CASRLTGASGNTIYF. The entire variable domain, with the rest obtained from reference TRBV7-7 and TRBJ1-3, is as follows: GAGVSQSPRYKVTKRGQDVTLRCDPISSHATLYWYQQALGQGPEFLTYFNYEAQPDKSGLPSDRFSAERPEGSISTLTIQRTEQRDSAMYRCASRLTGASGNTIYFGEGSWLTVV.

This chain joins TRBV29-1 and TRBJ2-3, with 8 bases aligning to TRBD1. Germline CDR1 is SQVTM and CDR2 is ANQGSEA. The J segment lost 3 bases and the V segment lost 3 bases, leaving 2 bases of the junction unmatched. This CDR3 is built from 13 residues. The CDR3 region is CSVEDRVTDTQYF. In DNA, the CDR3 is TGCAGCGTTGAGGACAGGGTGACAGATACGCAGTATTTT.

The chain employs TRBV29-1 and TRBJ2-7; 9 bases map to TRBD2. After removal of 7 bases from V and 2 bases from J, the junction contained 6 bases not matched to a gene. Germline assignment: CDR1 SQVTM and CDR2 ANQGSEA. This CDR3 spans 13 amino acids. CDR3 sequence reads: CSGRLAETYEQYF. The CDR3 nucleotides read TGCAGCGGTAGACTAGCGGAGACCTACGAGCAGTACTTC.

This clone was observed a few times. CDR3 sequence: CASSLPPDQPQHF. CDR3 DNA sequence: TGTGCCAGCAGTTTACCCCCCGATCAGCCCCAGCATTTT. The chain is built from TRBV28 and TRBJ1-5; D is uncertain. CDR3 length: 13 residues. Germline CDR1 is MDHEN and CDR2 is SYDVKM. V lost 2 bases to trimming and J lost 5 bases, with 7 bases between them.

This clone has only a few counts. This chain joins TRBV30 and TRBJ1-1, with TRBD1 matching 8 bases. This CDR3 spans 13 amino acids. The trim removed 5 bases at V and 1 base at J, leaving 3 bases unmatched. Germline V CDR1 and CDR2: GTSNPN, SVGIG (reference sequence). The CDR3 DNA reads TGTGCCTGGGACAGGGGAGGGAACACTGAAGCTTTCTTT. The encoded protein is CAWDRGGNTEAFF.

This chain uses TRBV30 with TRBJ2-5; D might be TRBD1 (6 bases). Germline V CDR1 and CDR2: GTSNPN, SVGIG (reference sequence). Trimming removed 6 bases at V and 1 base at J, with 12 bases between. This CDR3 is 13 amino acids long. CDR3 nucleotide sequence: TGTGCCTGCCGGGACACAGGCCAAGAGACCCAGTACTTC. Its translation: CACRDTGQETQYF.

This clone was counted between two and nine times. CDR3 residues: CATSRGQGGLGTEAFF. DNA of the CDR3: TGTGCCACCAGCAGAGGACAGGGGGGTCTGGGCACTGAAGCTTTCTTT. The gene calls are TRBV15 and TRBJ1-1; 9 bases agree with TRBD1. The CDR3 extends over 16 amino acids. V lost 1 base to trimming and J lost 4 bases; unmatched junction nucleotides: 7. Germline CDR1 is LNHNV and CDR2 is YYDKDF (reference sequence).

The DNA of the CDR3 is TGTGCCAGTAGGTTAACAGGTCCCGGAAACATTCAGTACTTC. The encoded protein is CASRLTGPGNIQYF. This chain connects TRBV19 to TRBJ2-4; tentative D call: TRBD1 (5 bases). V lost 6 bases and J lost 6, with 15 bases in between. The CDR3 has 14 amino acids. Germline CDR1 reads LNHDA; CDR2 reads SQIVND (reference sequence).

The chain has TRBV18 and TRBJ2-7, with a possible D match to TRBD1 (6 bases). The length of the CDR3 is 14 residues. Germline lookup yields CDR1 KGHSH and CDR2 LQKENI. Trimming stripped 4 bases from V and 6 bases from J, with 16 bases between. The CDR3 region is CASSLQGNLAEQYF. The CDR3 region has the DNA TGTGCCAGCTCACTTCAGGGGAACCTGGCCGAGCAGTACTTC.

This clone was detected a few times. The chain is built from TRBV4-1 and TRBJ2-7; unclear D gene. CDR1 and CDR2 (germline): MGHRA, YSYEKL. V was cut by 1 base and J by 7 bases, with 11 bases left in between. This CDR3 contains 13 residues. The CDR3 DNA is TGCGCCAGCAGCCAAGGCCGAGAACGGGAGCAGTACTTC. Protein sequence: CASSQGREREQYF.

This rearrangement joins TRBV29-1 to TRBJ1-1, with TRBD1 as a possible D gene (5 bases). CDR1 is SQVTM and CDR2 is ANQGSEA in the germline V gene. This CDR3 spans 15 amino acids. V was clipped by 6 bases and J by 0 bases, with 17 bases between them. The CDR3 DNA reads TGCAGCGTGCGGCGGGGGATGGACATGAACACTGAAGCTTTCTTT. Translation gives CSVRRGMDMNTEAFF.

This clone was seen more than once but under ten times. This chain uses TRBV30 with TRBJ1-1; a possible D gene is TRBD1 (6 bases). The CDR3 consists of 13 residues. The germline V and J ends were trimmed by 2 bases and 8 bases, with 15 bases remaining between them. Germline loops: CDR1 GTSNPN, CDR2 SVGIG (reference sequence). The CDR3 coding sequence is TGTGCCTGGAGTAAAAAACAGGGTAACGAAGCTTTCTTT. Protein product: CAWSKKQGNEAFF. Full variable domain (missing parts from reference TRBV30 and TRBJ1-1): SQTIHQWPATLVQPVGSPLSLECTVEGTSNPNLYWYRQAAGRGLQLLFYSVGIGQISSEVPQNLSASRPQDRQFILSSKKLLLSDSGFYLCAWSKKQGNEAFFGQGTRLTVV.

This clone was recorded a few times. The CDR3 nucleotides are TGTGCCAGTAATGATTTGGCGGGAGTCGGCACAGATACGCAGTATTTT. It yields the protein CASNDLAGVGTDTQYF. This chain uses TRBV19 with TRBJ2-3, with 7 bases matching TRBD2. In germline, CDR1 is LNHDA, CDR2 SQIVND (reference sequence). V lost 7 bases to trimming and J lost 1 base; unmatched junction nucleotides: 11. This CDR3 comprises 16 residues.

The CDR3 coding sequence is TGTGCCACCTCCTCCGTGGACAATGGGGGGAATACGCAGTATTTT. This gives the protein CATSSVDNGGNTQYF. This rearrangement joins TRBV7-3 to TRBJ2-3; D perhaps matches TRBD2 (6 bases). The V end was cut by 10 bases, the J end by 7 bases, with 24 bases between. Germline V CDR1 and CDR2: SGHTA, FQGTGA. The CDR3 loop spans 15 amino acids.

V and J are TRBV7-2 and TRBJ2-3; tentatively, D is TRBD2 (5 bases). V lost 0 bases, J lost 0 bases, and 10 bases lay in between. CDR1 SGHTA and CDR2 FQGNSA come from the germline V gene. This CDR3 has 16 residues. This chain's CDR3 is CASSLAAGGSTDTQYF. CDR3 sequence (DNA): TGTGCCAGCAGCTTAGCGGCGGGTGGAAGCACAGATACGCAGTATTTT.

This clone turned up a few times. The chain is built from TRBV28 and TRBJ2-7, with D possibly TRBD1 on 6 matching bases. The CDR3 spans 15 residues. With 7 bases removed from V and 2 bases from J, the gap between germline ends came to 18 bases. Per the germline V gene, CDR1 is MDHEN and CDR2 is SYDVKM. CDR3 DNA: TGTGCCAGCACCCAGGCCGGGACAACCCCCTACGAGCAGTACTTC. Protein sequence: CASTQAGTTPYEQYF. The full variable domain, with the rest looked up from reference TRBV28 and TRBJ2-7, is DVKVTQSSRYLVKRTGEKVFLECVQDMDHENMFWYRQDPGLGLRLIYFSYDVKMKEKGDIPEGYSVSREKKERFSLILESASTNQTSMYLCASTQAGTTPYEQYFGPGTRLTVT.

The chain is built from TRBV4-1 and TRBJ2-7; 13 nucleotides match TRBD2. CDR3 length equals 15 residues. The junction had 4 bases not matched to a gene; V was cut back by 6 bases and J by 2 bases. Germline lookup yields CDR1 MGHRA and CDR2 YSYEKL. CDR3 amino acids: CASSKLAGGTYEQYF. The CDR3, as DNA: TGCGCCAGCAGTAAACTAGCGGGAGGGACCTACGAGCAGTACTTC.

The chain uses TRBV6-6 and TRBJ1-2; D is unclear. This CDR3 contains 15 residues. Germline values: CDR1 MNHNY, CDR2 SVGAGI (reference sequence). Trimming took off 6 bases at V and 1 base at J, with 15 bases between the two ends. Here the CDR3 reads CASRVSGINNYGYTF. The CDR3 DNA reads TGTGCCAGCAGGGTCTCGGGGATTAATAACTATGGCTACACCTTC.

The chain links TRBV7-9 to TRBJ2-7; TRBD2 matches 7 bases. The V and J ends lost 1 base and 5 bases, in that order; junction bases with no gene match: 8. The germline gives CDR1 SEHNR, CDR2 FQNEAQ (reference sequence). The CDR3 runs to 15 residues. CDR3 loop: CASSLVAGHTNEQYF. The CDR3 coding sequence is TGTGCCAGCAGCTTAGTAGCGGGTCATACCAACGAGCAGTACTTC.

The rearrangement joins TRBV6-6 to TRBJ1-2, with no clear D. Germline V gene data show CDR1 as MNHNY and CDR2 as SVGAGI (reference sequence). The V end lost 7 bases, the J end lost 8 bases, and 14 bases lay between the germline ends. This CDR3 has 12 residues. In DNA form, the CDR3 reads TGTGCCAGCAAGGCGACGGGTGGAGGCTACACCTTC. This codes for CASKATGGGYTF.

In this sample, this clone turned up a few times. V is TRBV30 and J is TRBJ2-1, with 8 bases identical to TRBD2. The CDR3 runs 15 residues. CDR1 and CDR2 (germline): GTSNPN, SVGIG (reference sequence). V lost 0 bases to trimming and J lost 7 bases; unmatched junction nucleotides: 8. The CDR3 DNA sequence: TGTGCCTGGAGTGTAGGGACGGGAGGGAGGAATGAGCAGTTCTTC. Translation gives CAWSVGTGGRNEQFF.

This clone has a handful of counts. V usage is TRBV7-8 and J usage is TRBJ2-2; TRBD2 agrees at 11 bases. Trimming took 1 base from V and 6 from J; bases not matched to a gene: 10. In germline, CDR1 is SGHVS, CDR2 FQNEAQ. The CDR3 length is 18 residues. CDR3 protein: CASSLGRSSGRGAGELFF. The CDR3 DNA follows: TGTGCCAGCAGCTTAGGCCGTAGTAGCGGGAGGGGGGCCGGGGAGCTGTTTTTT.

CDR3 protein: CASSPRTITDTQYF. CDR3 sequence (DNA): TGTGCCAGCTCACCGCGGACTATCACAGATACGCAGTATTTT. The genes are TRBV18 and TRBJ2-3; tentatively, D is TRBD2 (6 bases). The CDR3 sequence is 14 residues long. The V end was cut by 3 bases, the J end by 2 bases, with 9 bases between. CDR1 and CDR2 from the germline V gene are KGHSH and LQKENI.